Each of the 18 T cell receptor beta chains below was sequenced from the same sample in a study of shared clonotypes between healthy human individuals. This table comes from immunoSEQ multiplex PCR, and its TCRdb copy is limited to in-frame clones, with some not included. This table has fewer than 700,000 clones, about 80% appearing once. The sequenced sample was PBMCs. The receptors stem from a woman aged 40 to 55 in good health. Some clones in this sample may be carry-over from other donors' samples.

This sequence joins TRBV9 and TRBJ2-4; perhaps TRBD2 as D (5 bases). The CDR3 runs 14 residues. Germline V lookup: CDR1 SGDLS, CDR2 YYNGEE. V was trimmed by 4 bases and J by 0 bases, leaving 8 bases between them. The CDR3 is CASSTGVAKNIQYF. The CDR3 DNA is TGTGCCAGCAGCACCGGGGTAGCCAAAAACATTCAGTACTTC. Full variable domain (remainder filled in from reference TRBV9 and TRBJ2-4): DSGVTQTPKHLITATGQRVTLRCSPRSGDLSVYWYQQSLDQGLQFLIQYYNGEERAKGNILERFSAQQFPDLHSELNLSSLELGDSALYFCASSTGVAKNIQYFGAGTRLSVL.

The CDR3 region has the DNA TGTGCCAGCAGCCGAAACCCAGGTGGGATGAACACTGAAGCTTTCTTT. This sequence encodes CASSRNPGGMNTEAFF. The chain uses TRBV4-2 and TRBJ1-1, with unresolved D. In germline, CDR1 is LGHNA, CDR2 YNFKEQ. This CDR3 region has 16 residues. The V end was cut by 4 bases, the J end by 0 bases, with 15 bases between.

The V and J genes are TRBV4-1 and TRBJ2-7; 8 positions agree with TRBD2. Germline lookup yields CDR1 MGHRA and CDR2 YSYEKL. V shed 0 bases and J 4 bases; nucleotides not matched to a gene: 17. The CDR3 loop spans 19 amino acids. This CDR3 reads CASSQDGFLAGYVSYEQYF. In DNA, the CDR3 is TGCGCCAGCAGCCAAGATGGGTTTTTAGCGGGGTACGTGAGTTACGAGCAGTACTTC.

V usage is TRBV6-1 and J usage is TRBJ2-7, with D perhaps given as TRBD1 or TRBD2 (5 bases each). The germline V gene has CDR1 MNHNS and CDR2 SASEGT. With 7 bases removed from V and 6 bases from J, the gap between germline ends came to 7 bases. The CDR3 spans 10 residues. In DNA form, the CDR3 reads TGTGCCAGCAAGGGACGCGAGCAGTACTTC. It specifies CASKGREQYF.

This clone was observed once. Other nucleotide sequences in the sample specify the same CDR3. The J gene is TRBJ1-2, the V gene TRBV28, with D unclear. Per the germline V gene, CDR1 is MDHEN and CDR2 is SYDVKM. The V end lost 3 bases, the J end lost 3 bases, and 8 bases lay between the germline ends. The CDR3 spans 13 residues. CDR3 residues: CASSLGRDYGYTF. CDR3 coding DNA: TGTGCCAGCAGTTTGGGGAGAGACTATGGCTACACCTTC.

In the case of this clone: Compared with germline, one end of the junction differs, possibly owing to a read error. The gene calls are TRBV29-1 and TRBJ2-7; no clear D gene. Germline V gene sequence: CDR1 SQVTM, CDR2 ANQGSEA. The CDR3 contains 11 residues. This CDR3 is CSVDPGYEQCF. DNA of the CDR3: TGCAGCGTTGATCCGGGTTACGAGCAGTGCTTC.

This clone was seen a handful of times. J is TRBJ2-1 and V is TRBV7-2; TRBD2 matches 8 bases. CDR1 and CDR2 (germline): SGHTA, FQGNSA. V trimming: 5 bases; J trimming: 2 bases; junction bases outside the gene matches: 5. This CDR3 contains 15 residues. Here the CDR3 DNA reads TGTGCCAGCAGCCTGGGACTAGGTGCCTACAATGAGCAGTTCTTC. Encoded protein: CASSLGLGAYNEQFF.

The genes are TRBV28 and TRBJ2-1; D is ambiguous. This CDR3 spans 12 amino acids. V shed 8 bases and J shed 9 bases, with 14 bases lying between them. Germline V gene data show CDR1 as MDHEN and CDR2 as SYDVKM. CDR3 in amino acids: CASAVGYGEQFF. DNA of the CDR3: TGTGCCAGCGCCGTGGGGTATGGTGAGCAGTTCTTC.

The V and J genes are TRBV6-1 and TRBJ1-5; possible D gene TRBD1, 5 bases. From germline, CDR1 is MNHNS and CDR2 SASEGT. With 4 bases removed from V and 0 bases from J, the gap between germline ends came to 10 bases. This CDR3 comprises 15 residues. CDR3 residues: CASSGGPNSNQPQHF. DNA for the CDR3: TGTGCCAGCAGTGGGGGACCTAATAGCAATCAGCCCCAGCATTTT.

The V gene is TRBV7-2, the J gene TRBJ2-2; 9 nucleotides line up with TRBD2. The CDR3 is made up of 15 amino acids. Germline assignment: CDR1 SGHTA and CDR2 FQGNSA. Trimming took 3 bases from V and 7 from J; bases not matched to a gene: 6. CDR3 residues: CASSFLAGRDGELFF. The DNA of the CDR3 is TGTGCCAGCAGCTTCCTAGCGGGGCGAGACGGGGAGCTGTTTTTT.

The gene calls are TRBV6-6 and TRBJ2-2, with TRBD2 matching 7 bases. This CDR3 contains 16 residues. Germline V gene sequence: CDR1 MNHNY, CDR2 SVGAGI (reference sequence). V was clipped by 6 bases and J by 1 base; unmatched bases: 8. CDR3 loop: CASSPPGTMNTGELFF. The CDR3 DNA reads TGTGCCAGCAGCCCACCAGGGACTATGAACACCGGGGAGCTGTTTTTT.

As regards this clone: Only one base separates this from a far larger clonotype, so it likely reflects a read error. The chain carries TRBV30 and TRBJ1-1; D is undetermined. Germline CDR1 GTSNPN, CDR2 SVGIG (reference sequence). CDR3 length equals 14 residues. The CDR3 nucleotides read TGTGCCCGGAGTGTAACGGAGATGAACACTGAAGCTTTCTTT. This encodes CARSVTEMNTEAFF.

Of note for this clone: Distinct nucleotide sequences in the sample also encode this CDR3. The chain recombines TRBV30 with TRBJ1-1; TRBD1 matches at 8 bases. After removal of 4 bases from V and 5 bases from J, the junction contained 3 bases not matched to a gene. Germline V lookup: CDR1 GTSNPN, CDR2 SVGIG (reference sequence). The CDR3 spans 12 residues. This chain's CDR3 is CAWITGGTEAFF. The CDR3 nucleotides are TGTGCCTGGATTACAGGGGGGACTGAAGCTTTCTTT.

The count of this clone is one. This sequence may be a read error, since a much larger clone differs from it by one base. Additional DNA sequences in this sample encode the identical CDR3. The V call is TRBV15, the J call TRBJ2-7; maybe TRBD1 (6 bases). V was pared by 0 bases and J by 0 bases, with 9 bases between. In germline, CDR1 is LNHNV, CDR2 YYDKDF (reference sequence). This CDR3 is 15 amino acids long. CDR3 sequence (DNA): TGTGCCACCAGCAGAGACCAAGGGGGCTCCTACGAGCAGTACTTC. It is translated as CATSRDQGGSYEQYF.

The rearrangement joins TRBV5-4 to TRBJ2-2, with D tentatively TRBD2 (6 bases). Trimming took 10 bases from V and 7 from J, leaving 26 bases between them. The CDR3 totals 16 residues. CDR1 is SGHNT, CDR2 YYREEE, per germline (reference sequence). CDR3 in DNA: TGTGCCGCGGGATCCAAGGGTCTAGCTGGGCGCGGGGAGCTGTTTTTT. Translation: CAAGSKGLAGRGELFF.

V is TRBV5-1 and J is TRBJ2-1; 13 bases agree with TRBD2. Germline trimming cut 4 bases from V and 2 bases from J; bases unmatched to any gene: 3. The germline V gene encodes CDR1 SGHRS and CDR2 YFSETQ. The CDR3 extends over 16 amino acids. This CDR3 is CASSAGTSGTYNEQFF. The CDR3 nucleotides read TGCGCCAGCAGCGCGGGGACTAGCGGGACCTACAATGAGCAGTTCTTC.

This chain uses TRBV27 with TRBJ1-5, with 8 bases matching TRBD1. The CDR3 sequence is 15 residues long. CDR1 and CDR2 (germline): MNHEY, SMNVEV (reference sequence). V lost 4 bases and J lost 2; bases outside the gene matches: 4. The chain's CDR3 is CASSSLDRGNQPQHF. Here the CDR3 DNA reads TGTGCCAGCAGTTCTCTGGACAGGGGCAATCAGCCCCAGCATTTT.

This clone was recorded a few times. The gene calls are TRBV7-9 and TRBJ1-5; 9 positions match TRBD1. This CDR3 spans 15 amino acids. CDR1 and CDR2 (germline): SEHNR, FQNEAQ (reference sequence). V shed 4 bases and J 4 bases; nucleotides not matched to a gene: 5. The DNA of the CDR3 is TGTGCCAGCAGCTCGATCGGGACAGGGAATCAGCCCCAGCATTTT. It encodes CASSSIGTGNQPQHF.